The table lists the clone carrying this T cell receptor beta chain with a few counts. The antigen is not known. The data derive from a study of T cells after yellow fever vaccination. Turning to the study itself: Fractions low in cell number were prepared with SMART-Seq v4 Ultra Low Input. Study results and limitations: Abundant clonotypes from the bulk population could get into FACS-sorted repertoires as contaminants.

CDR3 length equals 15 residues. Per the germline V gene, CDR1 is MNHEY and CDR2 is SVGEGT. V gave up 7 bases and J gave up 4 bases; unmatched junction bases: 7. The 5'RACE template-switching step produced TCR cDNA and added a universal primer site and UMIs. Each CDR3 protein is one row after TCRdb ran MiXCR on the 5' RACE reads. The sample consists of about 320,000 distinct CDR3 sequences, roughly 7% of them appearing once. The sequencing used PBMCs, collected roughly 45 days after the first yellow fever vaccination. The source is a man aged 18 to 35 who received the YFV17D yellow fever vaccine. The genes are TRBV6-2 or TRBV6-3 and TRBJ2-1; 10 bases fit TRBD2. The CDR3 DNA follows: TGTGCCAGCACAGCGAGCGGGGGGGGGTACAATGAGCAGTTCTTC. This codes for CASTASGGGYNEQFF.